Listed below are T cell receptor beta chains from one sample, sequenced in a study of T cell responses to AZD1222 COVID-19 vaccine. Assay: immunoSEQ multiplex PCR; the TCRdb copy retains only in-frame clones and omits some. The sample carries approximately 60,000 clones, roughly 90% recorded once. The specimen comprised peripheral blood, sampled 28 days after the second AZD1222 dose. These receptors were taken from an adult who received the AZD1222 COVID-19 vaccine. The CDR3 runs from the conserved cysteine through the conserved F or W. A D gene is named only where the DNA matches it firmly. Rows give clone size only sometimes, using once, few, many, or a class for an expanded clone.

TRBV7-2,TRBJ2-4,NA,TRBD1,CASSKVGQGVIQYF,TGTGCCAGCAGCAAAGTGGGACAGGGTGTCATTCAGTACTTC
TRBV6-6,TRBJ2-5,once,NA,CASSSPGAHRTQYF,TGTGCCAGCAGTTCGCCGGGGGCCCATCGTACCCAGTACTTC
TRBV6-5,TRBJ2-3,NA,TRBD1,CASSSPRQGKTDTQYF,TGTGCCAGCAGTTCCCCCCGACAGGGGAAAACAGATACGCAGTATTTT
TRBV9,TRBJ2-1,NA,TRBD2,CASSTASGSKGNEQFF,TGTGCCAGCAGCACCGCTAGCGGGAGTAAGGGCAATGAGCAGTTCTTC
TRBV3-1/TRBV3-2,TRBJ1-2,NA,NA,CASSQGRNYYGYTF,TGTGCCAGCAGCCAGGGGAGGAATTACTATGGCTACACCTTC
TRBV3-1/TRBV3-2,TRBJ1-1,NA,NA,CASSHGDRNTEAFF,TGTGCCAGCAGCCATGGGGACCGGAACACTGAAGCTTTCTTT
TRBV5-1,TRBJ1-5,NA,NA,CASSPTGGEPQHF,TGCGCCAGCAGCCCGACGGGGGGTGAGCCCCAGCATTTT
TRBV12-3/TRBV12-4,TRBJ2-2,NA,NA,CASSFARVGELFF,TGTGCCAGCAGTTTTGCCCGTGTCGGGGAGCTGTTTTTT
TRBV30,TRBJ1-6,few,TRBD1,CAWSVVVWDRDRSPLHF,TGTGCCTGGAGTGTAGTCGTGTGGGACAGGGATCGTTCACCCCTCCACTTT
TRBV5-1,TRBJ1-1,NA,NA,CASSFQLDNTEAFF,TGCGCCAGCAGCTTTCAACTAGATAACACTGAAGCTTTCTTT
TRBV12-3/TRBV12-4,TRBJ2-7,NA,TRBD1,CASSTRQGEQYF,TGTGCCAGCAGTACCCGACAGGGGGAACAGTACTTC
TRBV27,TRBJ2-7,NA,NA,CASSLRSLGPEGVQYF,TGTGCCAGCAGTTTAAGAAGTCTGGGACCCGAGGGGGTGCAGTACTTC
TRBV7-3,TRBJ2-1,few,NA,CASSLPQGKQFF,TGTGCCAGCAGCTTACCGCAGGGGAAGCAGTTCTTC
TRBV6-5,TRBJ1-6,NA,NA,CASSYGYNSPLHF,TGTGCCAGCAGTTACGGGTATAATTCACCCCTCCACTTT
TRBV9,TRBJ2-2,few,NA,CASSVNTGELFF,TGTGCCAGCAGCGTGAACACCGGGGAGCTGTTTTTT
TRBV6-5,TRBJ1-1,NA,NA,CASSPPDRNTEAFF,TGTGCCAGCAGTCCCCCGGACAGGAACACTGAAGCTTTCTTT
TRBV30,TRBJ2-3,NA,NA,CAWNPGGGDTQYF,TGTGCCTGGAATCCGGGTGGTGGAGATACGCAGTATTTT
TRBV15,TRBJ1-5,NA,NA,CATSSRGLWTVGNQPQHF,TGTGCCACCAGCAGTCGGGGGCTCTGGACAGTCGGCAATCAGCCCCAGCATTTT
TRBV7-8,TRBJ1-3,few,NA,CASSLSGGSIGNTIYF,TGTGCCAGCAGCTTATCGGGGGGCAGTATTGGAAACACCATATATTTT
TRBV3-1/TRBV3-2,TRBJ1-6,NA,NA,CASSPLGQGLGSPLHF,TGTGCCAGCAGCCCCCTGGGGCAGGGATTAGGTTCACCCCTCCACTTT
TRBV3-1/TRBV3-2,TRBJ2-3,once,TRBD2,CASGGSSDTQYF,TGTGCCAGCGGCGGGAGCTCAGATACGCAGTATTTT
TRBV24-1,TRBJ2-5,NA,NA,CATSDPGAVGTQYF,TGTGCCACCAGTGATCCCGGGGCTGTGGGGACCCAGTACTTC
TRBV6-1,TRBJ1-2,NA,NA,CASSEQGRSPWGYTF,TGTGCCAGCAGTGAACAGGGTCGTTCTCCGTGGGGCTACACCTTC
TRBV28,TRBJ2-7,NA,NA,CASKFQGYEQYF,TGTGCCAGCAAATTCCAGGGGTACGAGCAGTACTTC
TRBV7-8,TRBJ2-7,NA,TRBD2,CASSTPTSGGYEQYF,TGTGCCAGCAGCACCCCGACTAGCGGGGGCTACGAGCAGTACTTC
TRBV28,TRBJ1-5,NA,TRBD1,CAIQGAIGNQPQHF,TGTGCCATCCAGGGGGCGATTGGCAATCAGCCCCAGCATTTT
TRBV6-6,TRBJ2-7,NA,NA,CASSTSGRNSYEQYF,TGTGCCAGCAGCACCTCGGGACGAAACTCCTACGAGCAGTACTTC
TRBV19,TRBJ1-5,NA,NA,CASSISAGSGSNQPQHF,TGTGCCAGTAGTATAAGCGCAGGTAGTGGTAGCAATCAGCCCCAGCATTTT
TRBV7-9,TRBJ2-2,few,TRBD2,CASGLAGGRALTGELFF,TGTGCCAGCGGACTAGCGGGCGGCCGAGCGCTCACCGGGGAGCTGTTTTTT
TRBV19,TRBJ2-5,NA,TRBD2,CASGGRGGQETQYF,TGTGCCAGTGGAGGGCGGGGGGGCCAAGAGACCCAGTACTTC
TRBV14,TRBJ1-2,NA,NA,CASSPGRSGYTF,TGTGCCAGCAGCCCCGGAAGAAGTGGCTACACCTTC
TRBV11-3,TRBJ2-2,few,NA,CAIGVGVVAGELFF,TGTGCCATCGGGGTGGGAGTTGTCGCCGGGGAGCTGTTTTTT
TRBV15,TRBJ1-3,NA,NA,CATSGLGRRGNTIYF,TGTGCCACCAGCGGACTAGGACGGAGAGGAAACACCATATATTTT
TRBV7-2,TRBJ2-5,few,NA,CASSQGGTGQETQYF,TGTGCCAGCAGCCAGGGGGGGACTGGCCAAGAGACCCAGTACTTC
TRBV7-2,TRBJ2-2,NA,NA,CASSPWFGGANTGELFF,TGTGCCAGCAGCCCTTGGTTTGGCGGAGCGAACACCGGGGAGCTGTTTTTT
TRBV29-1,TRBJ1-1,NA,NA,CSVEALGRANTEAFF,TGCAGCGTTGAAGCCCTCGGGAGGGCTAACACTGAAGCTTTCTTT
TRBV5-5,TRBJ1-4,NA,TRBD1,CASSLELGQGVQKLFF,TGTGCCAGCAGCTTGGAACTGGGACAGGGGGTCCAAAAACTGTTTTTT
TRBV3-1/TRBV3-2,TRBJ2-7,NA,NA,CASSQNIRSYEQYF,TGTGCCAGCAGCCAAAACATAAGGTCCTACGAGCAGTACTTC
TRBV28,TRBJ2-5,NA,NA,CASSLRGETQYF,TGTGCCAGCAGTTTAAGGGGGGAGACCCAGTACTTC
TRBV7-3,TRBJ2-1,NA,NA,CASSLSYGSGNEQFF,TGTGCCAGCAGCTTAAGTTACGGGAGCGGGAATGAGCAGTTCTTC
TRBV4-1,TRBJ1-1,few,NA,CASSQVASNTEAFF,TGCGCCAGCAGCCAAGTTGCCTCGAACACTGAAGCTTTCTTT
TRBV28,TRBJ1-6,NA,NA,CASSPGTGSSPLHF,TGTGCCAGCAGCCCAGGAACAGGGAGTTCACCCCTCCACTTT
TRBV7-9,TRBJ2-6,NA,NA,CASVLTGANVLTF,TGTGCCAGCGTACTCACTGGGGCCAACGTCCTGACTTTC
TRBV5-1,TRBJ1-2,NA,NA,CASSFMSGYYGYTF,TGCGCCAGCAGCTTCATGAGCGGGTACTATGGCTACACCTTC
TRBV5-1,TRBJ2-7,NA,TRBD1,CASSLAPGQGAEQYF,TGCGCCAGCAGCTTGGCTCCGGGACAGGGCGCCGAGCAGTACTTC
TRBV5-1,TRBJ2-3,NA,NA,CASSLGTGSDTQYF,TGCGCCAGCAGCTTGGGAACAGGATCAGATACGCAGTATTTT
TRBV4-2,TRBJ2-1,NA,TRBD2,CASSQVRGAHNEQFF,TGTGCCAGCAGCCAAGTGCGGGGGGCGCACAATGAGCAGTTCTTC
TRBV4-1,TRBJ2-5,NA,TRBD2,CASSQEILGGETQYF,TGCGCCAGCAGCCAAGAGATCCTGGGAGGGGAGACCCAGTACTTC
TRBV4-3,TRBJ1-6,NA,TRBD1,CASSQEFLDRGHSPLHF,TGCGCCAGCAGCCAAGAATTTTTAGACAGGGGGCATTCACCCCTCCACTTT
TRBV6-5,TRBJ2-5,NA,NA,CASSYSVDRQETQYF,TGTGCCAGCAGTTACTCCGTGGACAGACAAGAGACCCAGTACTTC
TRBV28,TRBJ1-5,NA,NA,CASSLLLNQPQHF,TGTGCCAGCAGTTTATTGTTAAATCAGCCCCAGCATTTT